Below are 26 T cell receptor beta chains sequenced from a single sample in a study of blood T cell repertoires in COVID-19. Here immunoSEQ multiplex PCR was the method, and the copy in TCRdb shows in-frame clones only, minus some. The sample yields 150,000 to 200,000 clones, approximately 90% seen once. Sequencing used peripheral blood. The receptors stem from a human donor in a cohort sampled during active COVID-19.

V gene TRBV5-3 combines with J gene TRBJ2-1; 14 bases match TRBD2. TRBV5-3 is classed as an ORF, of uncertain function. CDR3 length equals 19 residues. V lost 4 bases to trimming and J lost 0 bases; unmatched junction nucleotides: 9. The CDR3 bases are TGTGCCAGAAGCGTTCCCGGGACTAGCGGGAGTATCTCCTACAATGAGCAGTTCTTC. Encoded protein: CARSVPGTSGSISYNEQFF.

Worth noting for this clone: The identical CDR3 is also encoded by other nucleotide sequences in the sample. This sequence joins TRBV19 and TRBJ1-1; the D gene is possibly TRBD1 (5 bases). CDR1 and CDR2 from the germline V gene are LNHDA and SQIVND (reference sequence). The ends were cut back, 5 bases at V and 4 bases at J, with 11 bases in the middle. This CDR3 has 13 residues. CDR3 sequence (DNA): TGTGCCAGTAGTGCTACAGGTGGCACTGAAGCTTTCTTT. Amino acids: CASSATGGTEAFF.

This chain connects TRBV7-6 to TRBJ2-3, with 10 bases aligning to TRBD2. Unmatched junction bases numbered 5, after V lost 3 bases and J lost 5 bases. CDR3 length equals 15 residues. The germline V gene encodes CDR1 SGHVS and CDR2 FNYEAQ. The CDR3 nucleotides are TGTGCCAGCAGCTTCCTAGCGGGAGAAATAGATACGCAGTATTTT. Translating gives CASSFLAGEIDTQYF.

This chain links TRBV12-3 or TRBV12-4 with TRBJ2-5; D is unresolved. V shed 3 bases and J shed 5 bases, with 7 bases lying between them. The CDR3 totals 12 residues. The CDR3 sequence is CASSFSSETQYF. DNA for the CDR3: TGTGCCAGCAGTTTTTCCTCGGAGACCCAGTACTTC.

This rearrangement joins TRBV27 to TRBJ1-1; unclear D gene. From germline, CDR1 is MNHEY and CDR2 SMNVEV (reference sequence). The V end lost 6 bases, the J end lost 5 bases, and 13 bases lay between the germline ends. CDR3 size: 13 residues. In DNA form, the CDR3 reads TGTGCCAGCAGAAGCGACCCCGGGACTGAAGCTTTCTTT. Its translation: CASRSDPGTEAFF.

This sequence joins TRBV6-6 and TRBJ2-1; 9 nucleotides line up with TRBD2. CDR3 length equals 16 residues. CDR1 and CDR2 (germline): MNHNY, SVGAGI (reference sequence). The ends lost 6 bases at V and 9 bases at J; junction bases unmatched: 15. CDR3 sequence (DNA): TGTGCCAGCAGCACAACTAGCGGGTCACCGAGTAGTGAGCAGTTCTTC. Translated, it gives CASSTTSGSPSSEQFF.

CDR3 in amino acids: CASSLTTGTGGFKYF. CDR3 in DNA: TGTGCCAGCAGCTTAACAACCGGGACAGGGGGCTTTAAGTACTTC. The gene calls are TRBV7-9 and TRBJ2-4, with 12 positions matching TRBD1. V lost 2 bases to trimming and J lost 14 bases; unmatched junction nucleotides: 10. Germline V gene lookup returns CDR1 SEHNR and CDR2 FQNEAQ (reference sequence). The CDR3 covers 15 residues.

The chain recombines TRBV10-3 with TRBJ2-1; a weak D match, TRBD2 (6 bases). The CDR3 is 16 amino acids. Germline CDR1 reads ENHRY; CDR2 reads SYGVKD. V lost 3 bases and J lost 2, with 14 bases in between. The CDR3 DNA sequence: TGTGCCATCAGTGACTCGACTAGAGATCCCTACAATGAGCAGTTCTTC. This translates into CAISDSTRDPYNEQFF.

The CDR3 here is CASSPTLRARNQPQHF. CDR3 DNA sequence: TGTGCCAGCAGCCCGACTTTGCGGGCGCGGAATCAGCCCCAGCATTTT. The chain uses TRBV7-8 and TRBJ1-5; D call uncertain. The V gene's germline CDR1 is SGHVS and CDR2 FQNEAQ. The CDR3 runs 16 residues. V was trimmed by 5 bases and J by 4 bases, leaving 18 bases between them.

The chain employs TRBV6-2 or TRBV6-3 and TRBJ2-3, with 8 bases identical to TRBD1. CDR3 length: 15 amino acids. In germline, CDR1 is MNHEY, CDR2 SVGEGT. V was clipped by 5 bases and J by 1 base; unmatched bases: 5. In nucleotides, the CDR3 is TGTGCCAGCAGTCTTTTGGGACAGGGCACAGATACGCAGTATTTT. Residues: CASSLLGQGTDTQYF.

The CDR3 sequence: CASRGLRGVGETQYF. The CDR3 region has the DNA TGTGCCAGCAGGGGCCTGCGGGGGGTAGGAGAGACCCAGTACTTC. The J gene is TRBJ2-5, the V gene TRBV28; TRBD2 agrees at 8 bases. CDR1 is MDHEN and CDR2 is SYDVKM in the germline V gene. The CDR3 loop spans 15 amino acids. V gave up 6 bases and J gave up 4 bases; unmatched junction bases: 10.

A word on this clone: Germline and junction disagree at one end, which may indicate a read error. The rearrangement links TRBV3-1 (or the pseudogene TRBV3-2) to TRBJ2-1; no firm D call. Per germline, CDR1 LGHDT and CDR2 YNNKEL (reference sequence). There are 11 residues in the CDR3. The CDR3 sequence is CASSQNSPVLF. Written as DNA, the CDR3 is TGTGCCAGCAGCCAAAACTCCCCGGTGCTCTTC.

The chain is built from TRBV6-5 and TRBJ2-1; TRBD1 aligns across 8 bases. Germline-derived CDR1 and CDR2 are MNHEY and SVGAGI. The CDR3 covers 15 residues. V shed 8 bases, J shed 3 bases, and the junction held 9 bases outside the gene matches. CDR3 nucleotide sequence: TGTGCCAGCTCCGCGCAGGGGGCCGGCTACAATGAGCAGTTCTTC. Its protein is CASSAQGAGYNEQFF.

The chain couples TRBV9 to TRBJ1-6; 7 bases are a match to TRBD1. Germline V lookup: CDR1 SGDLS, CDR2 YYNGEE. The ends lost 2 bases at V and 8 bases at J; junction bases unmatched: 7. The CDR3 extends over 15 amino acids. The CDR3 here is CASSVGTEEDSPLHF. The DNA for the CDR3 is TGTGCCAGCAGCGTTGGGACAGAAGAGGATTCACCCCTCCACTTT.

The rearrangement uses TRBV9 and TRBJ1-6, with D possibly TRBD1 on 5 matching bases. The CDR3 length is 15 residues. V was cut by 4 bases and J by 7 bases, with 15 bases left in between. Germline V gene sequence: CDR1 SGDLS, CDR2 YYNGEE. The CDR3 nucleotides are TGTGCCAGCAGCCCCGCCGCAGGGATCAATTCACCCCTCCACTTT. Translation gives CASSPAAGINSPLHF.

This clone came up once. This chain links TRBV5-1 with TRBJ1-1, with a weak D call TRBD1 (5 bases). Trimming stripped 0 bases from V and 4 bases from J, with 13 bases between. This CDR3 comprises 15 residues. The V gene's germline CDR1 is SGHRS and CDR2 YFSETQ. The CDR3 nucleotides read TGCGCCAGCAGCTTGGACAGGTTCGGAGTCACTGAAGCTTTCTTT. As protein: CASSLDRFGVTEAFF.

The V call is TRBV7-2, the J call TRBJ1-1, with 8 bases identical to TRBD1. After removal of 0 bases from V and 9 bases from J, the junction contained 9 bases not matched to a gene. The CDR3 is 15 amino acids. Germline CDR1 reads SGHTA; CDR2 reads FQGNSA. CDR3 sequence reads: CASSLARLDRVKAFF. The CDR3, as DNA: TGTGCCAGCAGCTTAGCGAGGTTGGACAGGGTTAAAGCTTTCTTT.

The rearrangement links TRBV7-2 to TRBJ2-7, with 7 bases aligning to TRBD1. This CDR3 region has 13 residues. Germline V CDR1 and CDR2: SGHTA, FQGNSA. With 5 bases clipped from V and 3 bases from J, the junction kept 4 bases outside the gene matches. The DNA of the CDR3 is TGTGCCAGCAGCCCGACAGGGTTCTACGAGCAGTACTTC. This gives the protein CASSPTGFYEQYF. Full variable domain (rest looked up from reference TRBV7-2 and TRBJ2-7): GAGVSQSPSNKVTEKGKDVELRCDPISGHTALYWYRQSLGQGLEFLIYFQGNSAPDKSGLPSDRFSAERTGGSVSTLTIQRTQQEDSAVYLCASSPTGFYEQYFGPGTRLTVT.

The chain joins TRBV9 to TRBJ2-2; TRBD2 agrees at 13 bases. Trimming at V came to 9 bases and at J to 5 bases, leaving 4 bases not matched to a gene. Germline V gene data show CDR1 as SGDLS and CDR2 as YYNGEE. This CDR3 region has 14 residues. CDR3: CATGTSGITGELFF. The CDR3 region has the DNA TGTGCCACCGGGACTAGCGGGATTACCGGGGAGCTGTTTTTT.

The chain links TRBV3-1 (or the pseudogene TRBV3-2) to TRBJ1-5; tentatively, D is TRBD1 (5 bases). Trimming left V 4 bases short and J 0 bases short, with 13 bases between. There are 16 residues in the CDR3. The germline CDR1 and CDR2 sequences are LGHDT and YNNKEL (reference sequence). The CDR3 loop is CASSRTQDNSNQPQHF. Here the CDR3 DNA reads TGTGCCAGCAGCCGGACACAGGATAATAGCAATCAGCCCCAGCATTTT.

The chain employs TRBV5-1 and TRBJ1-6; TRBD1 might be the D (6 bases). Trimming removed 2 bases at V and 1 base at J, with 10 bases between. The CDR3 has 16 amino acids. Germline-derived CDR1 and CDR2 are SGHRS and YFSETQ. DNA for the CDR3: TGCGCCAGCAGCTTACAGGGTGAATCCTATAATTCACCCCTCCACTTT. As protein: CASSLQGESYNSPLHF. The whole variable domain, remainder taken from reference TRBV5-1 and TRBJ1-6, is KAGVTQTPRYLIKTRGQQVTLSCSPISGHRSVSWYQQTPGQGLQFLFEYFSETQRNKGNFPGRFSGRQFSNSRSEMNVSTLELGDSALYLCASSLQGESYNSPLHFGNGTRLTVT.

V and J are TRBV7-2 and TRBJ2-1; D might be TRBD1 (6 bases). Germline CDR1 is SGHTA and CDR2 is FQGNSA. The CDR3 loop spans 13 amino acids. V gave up 5 bases and J gave up 14 bases, with 19 bases separating them. The CDR3 coding sequence is TGTGCCAGCAGCCTAGGGGCAGGGGAGAGGAAGTTCTTC. This sequence encodes CASSLGAGERKFF. Full variable domain (rest looked up from reference TRBV7-2 and TRBJ2-1): GAGVSQSPSNKVTEKGKDVELRCDPISGHTALYWYRQSLGQGLEFLIYFQGNSAPDKSGLPSDRFSAERTGGSVSTLTIQRTQQEDSAVYLCASSLGAGERKFFGPGTRLTVL.

The chain has TRBV7-8 and TRBJ2-7, with 8 bases that match TRBD1. From germline, CDR1 is SGHVS and CDR2 FQNEAQ. The CDR3 spans 14 residues. V lost 8 bases and J lost 7; bases outside the gene matches: 13. The DNA of the CDR3 is TGTGCCAGCGCCGCGTATCAGGGGGCTGGAGAGCAGTACTTC. It yields the protein CASAAYQGAGEQYF.

This clone turned up a few times. This sequence joins TRBV6-5 and TRBJ2-2; a weak D match, TRBD1 (5 bases). This CDR3 contains 14 residues. Per germline, CDR1 MNHEY and CDR2 SVGAGI. V gave up 6 bases and J gave up 5 bases, with 13 bases separating them. The CDR3 DNA sequence: TGTGCCAGCAGGGACAATTCTAAGACCGGGGAGCTGTTTTTT. This gives the protein CASRDNSKTGELFF.

In its sample, this clone was seen a few times. This chain joins TRBV6-6 and TRBJ2-2; D is unclear. The CDR3 extends over 12 amino acids. With 5 bases removed from V and 3 bases from J, the gap between germline ends came to 4 bases. From germline, CDR1 is MNHNY and CDR2 SVGAGI (reference sequence). In DNA form, the CDR3 reads TGTGCCAGCAGTCCCTACACCGGGGAGCTGTTTTTT. It yields the protein CASSPYTGELFF.

The chain couples TRBV4-2 to TRBJ2-3; TRBD1 might be the D (5 bases). CDR3 length: 16 residues. Trimming stripped 0 bases from V and 5 bases from J, with 15 bases between. The germline gives CDR1 LGHNA, CDR2 YNFKEQ. CDR3 coding DNA: TGTGCCAGCAGCCAAGATCGTACCCCAGGGCTAGATACGCAGTATTTT. It codes for CASSQDRTPGLDTQYF.